This entry lists 17 T cell receptor beta chains sequenced from one sample in a study of shared clonotypes between healthy human individuals. TCRdb's copy holds only in-frame clones and misses some; the assay was immunoSEQ multiplex PCR. This sample has roughly 2.4 million clones; roughly 95% occur once, and the top ten carry approximately 0.13%. The sequencing input was naive CD4+ T cells sorted from blood. The subset: CD45RA+ positively selected. These receptor sequences come from a man aged 18 to 30 in good health.

Points on this clone: Other DNA sequences in the same sample also yield this CDR3. The CDR3 nucleotides read TGTGCCAGCAGCTTAACGGGACTAGCGGGCCCAGATACGCAGTATTTT. Residues: CASSLTGLAGPDTQYF. The rearrangement joins TRBV7-2 to TRBJ2-3; TRBD2 agrees at 12 bases. J lost 4 bases, V lost 2 bases, and 4 bases had no gene match. Germline CDR1 and CDR2: SGHTA and FQGNSA. The CDR3 has 16 amino acids.

This sequence joins TRBV5-4 and TRBJ2-5; TRBD2 agrees at 10 bases. The CDR3 runs to 16 residues. From germline, CDR1 is SGHNT and CDR2 YYREEE (reference sequence). The V and J ends lost 2 bases and 4 bases, in that order; junction bases with no gene match: 8. CDR3 DNA sequence: TGTGCCAGCAGCTTTGATAAGCGGGGGGGCCTAGAGACCCAGTACTTC. Translated, it gives CASSFDKRGGLETQYF.

This chain links TRBV7-2 with TRBJ1-1; D unresolved. The germline V gene encodes CDR1 SGHTA and CDR2 FQGNSA. This CDR3 is 13 amino acids long. V was shortened by 5 bases and J by 8 bases, with 15 bases between the two germline ends. CDR3 coding DNA: TGTGCCAGCAGCCATAGAGCGACCCTCGAAGCTTTCTTT. Its protein product is CASSHRATLEAFF.

Regarding this clone: At one boundary the junction diverges from the germline segment, which might be a read error. V usage is TRBV7-7 and J usage is TRBJ2-2, with D perhaps matching TRBD1 (5 bases). CDR1 is SSHAT, CDR2 FNYEAQ, per germline (reference sequence). The CDR3 has 15 amino acids. The CDR3 reads CASSHGHSNTGELFF. Here the CDR3 DNA reads TGTGCTAGCAGCCACGGACATTCGAACACCGGGGAGCTGTTTTTT.

The rearrangement joins TRBV7-9 to TRBJ2-5, with 7 bases matching TRBD1. J was trimmed by 4 bases and V by 3 bases; bases with no gene match: 17. Germline V gene lookup returns CDR1 SEHNR and CDR2 FQNEAQ (reference sequence). The CDR3 contains 18 residues. In nucleotides, the CDR3 is TGTGCCAGCAGCTTCGCCATTGCGCCGGGACAGACCCTAGAGACCCAGTACTTC. This translates into CASSFAIAPGQTLETQYF.

The chain uses TRBV12-5 and TRBJ2-7; maybe TRBD1 (5 bases). Germline V gene data show CDR1 as LGHNT and CDR2 as FRNRAP. The CDR3 contains 16 residues. Trimming removed 0 bases from V and 2 bases from J, with 14 bases in between. DNA for the CDR3: TGTGCTAGTGGTTTGGTGAGAGACAGACCCCCCTACGAGCAGTACTTC. Its protein product is CASGLVRDRPPYEQYF.

A note on this clone: Other nucleotide sequences in the sample specify the same CDR3. V gene TRBV5-4 combines with J gene TRBJ1-2; D not resolved. The V and J ends lost 2 bases and 2 bases respectively, with 7 bases between them. The V gene's germline CDR1 is SGHNT and CDR2 YYREEE (reference sequence). This CDR3 region has 13 residues. CDR3 amino acids: CASSFRENYGYTF. CDR3 bases: TGTGCCAGCAGCTTCAGAGAAAACTATGGCTACACCTTC.

The chain carries TRBV5-4 and TRBJ1-6; possible D gene TRBD1, 5 bases. Germline V CDR1 and CDR2: SGHNT, YYREEE (reference sequence). Trimming shortened V by 1 base and J by 12 bases, and 26 bases separated the two germline ends. The CDR3 totals 18 residues. CDR3 bases: TGTGCCAGCAGCTTGATTTATCGGGGGGTTTTTATAACCTTACCCCTCCACTTT. Its translation is CASSLIYRGVFITLPLHF.

Remarks on this clone: The same CDR3 can be traced to other DNA sequences in this sample. The CDR3 sequence: CASSEGVGSPLHF. In DNA form, the CDR3 reads TGTGCCAGCAGTGAAGGTGTGGGATCACCCCTCCACTTT. The rearrangement joins TRBV2 to TRBJ1-6, with D unresolved. The germline gives CDR1 SNHLY, CDR2 FYNNEI. V shed 1 base and J shed 10 bases, with 8 bases lying between them. The CDR3 extends over 13 amino acids.

The chain employs TRBV7-2 and TRBJ2-5; the match to TRBD2 covers 11 bases. V trimming: 0 bases; J trimming: 1 base; junction bases outside the gene matches: 1. The CDR3 contains 16 residues. In germline, CDR1 is SGHTA, CDR2 FQGNSA. For the CDR3, the DNA is TGTGCCAGCAGCTTAGCGACTAGCGGGATCCAAGAGACCCAGTACTTC. Translating it yields CASSLATSGIQETQYF. The full variable domain, with the rest looked up from reference TRBV7-2 and TRBJ2-5, is GAGVSQSPSNKVTEKGKDVELRCDPISGHTALYWYRQSLGQGLEFLIYFQGNSAPDKSGLPSDRFSAERTGGSVSTLTIQRTQQEDSAVYLCASSLATSGIQETQYFGPGTRLLVL.

The chain recombines TRBV28 with TRBJ1-1; the D gene is possibly TRBD1 (5 bases). V lost 3 bases to trimming and J lost 0 bases, with 11 bases between them. The germline gives CDR1 MDHEN, CDR2 SYDVKM. This CDR3 has 15 amino acids. Here the CDR3 reads CASSFLGVMNTEAFF. The CDR3 DNA follows: TGTGCCAGCAGTTTTCTAGGGGTGATGAACACTGAAGCTTTCTTT. The full variable domain, with the rest looked up from reference TRBV28 and TRBJ1-1, is DVKVTQSSRYLVKRTGEKVFLECVQDMDHENMFWYRQDPGLGLRLIYFSYDVKMKEKGDIPEGYSVSREKKERFSLILESASTNQTSMYLCASSFLGVMNTEAFFGQGTRLTVV.

The genes are TRBV4-3 and TRBJ1-4, with D tentatively TRBD1 (5 bases). Per germline, CDR1 LGHNA and CDR2 YSLEER. Trimming stripped 0 bases from V and 7 bases from J, with 12 bases between. This CDR3 contains 15 residues. The CDR3 bases are TGCGCCAGCAGCCAAGATTATTTGGGACCTGAAAAACTGTTTTTT. Its translation is CASSQDYLGPEKLFF.

The chain combines TRBV5-1 with TRBJ2-5; D is perhaps TRBD1 or TRBD2 (5 bases each). CDR1 is SGHRS, CDR2 YFSETQ, per germline. The CDR3 runs to 15 residues. The ends were cut back, 5 bases at V and 5 bases at J, with 19 bases in the middle. For the CDR3, the DNA is TGCGCCAGCAGACCCTCGGGACCGGGGCGGGAGACCCAGTACTTC. Its protein is CASRPSGPGRETQYF.

This chain uses TRBV2 with TRBJ1-6, with 7 bases lining up with TRBD1. This CDR3 contains 15 residues. The germline CDR1 and CDR2 sequences are SNHLY and FYNNEI. The J segment lost 9 bases and the V segment lost 4 bases, leaving 9 bases of the junction unmatched. CDR3 sequence reads: CASSGTGVTSSPLHF. In DNA, the CDR3 is TGTGCCAGCAGTGGTACAGGGGTCACAAGTTCACCCCTCCACTTT.

J is TRBJ2-3 and V is TRBV5-6; D unclear. CDR1 is SGHDT and CDR2 is YYEEEE in the germline V gene. V was pared by 0 bases and J by 2 bases, with 7 bases between. The CDR3 sequence is 14 residues long. The CDR3 DNA reads as TGTGCCAGCAGCTTGGCGCAGTTCACAGATACGCAGTATTTT. This encodes CASSLAQFTDTQYF.

The chain has TRBV5-1 and TRBJ2-2; D could derive from TRBD1 or TRBD2 (5 bases each). The CDR3 is 15 amino acids. CDR1 is SGHRS, CDR2 YFSETQ, per germline. With 2 bases removed from V and 1 base from J, the gap between germline ends came to 9 bases. CDR3 sequence: CASSFEGWNTGELFF. In DNA form, the CDR3 reads TGCGCCAGCAGCTTCGAGGGGTGGAACACCGGGGAGCTGTTTTTT.

The chain recombines TRBV5-1 with TRBJ2-1, with 13 positions matching TRBD2. V shed 1 base and J 4 bases; nucleotides not matched to a gene: 11. From germline, CDR1 is SGHRS and CDR2 YFSETQ. CDR3 length equals 19 residues. The chain's CDR3 is CASSLTGLAGVGFYNEQFF. The CDR3 DNA reads TGCGCCAGCAGCTTGACCGGACTAGCGGGAGTGGGGTTTTACAATGAGCAGTTCTTC.